This T cell receptor (beta chain) was sequenced during a study of T-cell reconstitution after alpha-beta-depleted transplantation in children. Preparation of the TCRbeta library involved a method that used unique molecular identifiers. Each CDR3 protein is one row after TCRdb ran MiXCR on the PCR reads. The sample yields fewer than 550,000 distinct CDR3 sequences, 16% seen once. Note on this clonotype: Its antigen is as yet unknown.

Notes on the study in general: A year had passed since transplant, and T-cell counts and diversity by then came mostly from newly produced T cells. TCRbeta diversity was high at day 60 in some patients (a result of surviving recipient T cells and thymic progenitors).

This CDR3 is 16 amino acids long. V was pared by 1 base and J by 3 bases, with 15 bases between. Germline V lookup: CDR1 LGHDT, CDR2 YNNKEL (reference sequence). The source is a boy under two years old who had a stem cell transplant for Wiskott-Aldrich syndrome, so the T cells may come from the graft donor. Sequenced material: PBMCs, mostly from graft donor cells, taken 360 days after TCRalphabeta/CD19-depleted stem cell transplant. V is TRBV3-1 and J is TRBJ1-1; D call uncertain. The CDR3 region is CASSQGVTAWDTEAFF. The DNA for the CDR3 is TGTGCCAGCAGCCAAGGGGTCACTGCTTGGGACACTGAAGCTTTCTTT.